A single sample is the source of the 25 T cell receptor beta chains below, sequenced in a study of tumor-infiltrating lymphocytes in primary liver carcinoma. The source of the blood RNA was unsorted whole blood, and germline DNA was extracted as well. Using a constant-region primer together with ProtoScript II reverse transcriptase, TCR beta cDNA was made from about 490 ng of total RNA. Slightly modified ARM-PCR served as the procedure for the TCR beta libraries. These libraries came from three rounds of nested multiplex PCR. Amplification in the first two PCR rounds was performed using TRBV1-TRBV30 forward primers and a C-beta reverse primer for approximately 10 cycles each. TCRdb fed the multiplex PCR reads into MiXCR, producing one record per CDR3 protein. The sample includes about 200,000 distinct CDR3 sequences, 65% seen only once; the top ten take roughly 6.8%. The material sequenced was peripheral blood. The receptors derive from a woman in her sixties with primary liver carcinoma and hepatitis B virus infection.

Points on this clonotype: A read error may be the cause here, since a much bigger clone is one base away. The chain couples TRBV10-3 to TRBJ2-1; D ambiguous. This CDR3 spans 14 amino acids. From germline, CDR1 is ENHRY and CDR2 SYGVKD. V gave up 11 bases and J gave up 7 bases, with 21 bases separating them. CDR3 amino acids: CASGLGLGVNEQFF. The CDR3 bases are TGTGCCTCAGGCCTAGGGCTTGGGGTTAATGAGCAGTTCTTC.

Notes on this clonotype: Germline and junction disagree at one end, which may indicate a read error. The rearrangement joins TRBV6-6 to TRBJ2-1; 12 bases are shared with TRBD2. The CDR3 length is 15 residues. Looked up from germline, CDR1 is MNHNY and CDR2 is SVGAGI (reference sequence). CDR3 coding DNA: TGTGCCAACAGCTGGACTAGCGGGAAGGGGAATGAGCAGTTCTTT. Translating it yields CANSWTSGKGNEQFF.

This sequence joins TRBV6-5 and TRBJ1-5; D remains unclear. This CDR3 is built from 16 residues. The germline V gene has CDR1 MNHEY and CDR2 SVGAGI. Deletions cut 4 bases from V and 2 bases from J, with 15 bases between. CDR3 protein: CASSSRWVARNQPQHF. The CDR3 DNA reads TGTGCCAGCAGTTCCAGGTGGGTTGCACGCAATCAGCCCCAGCATTTT.

The V call is TRBV30, the J call TRBJ2-5; D remains ambiguous. There are 14 residues in the CDR3. Germline assignment: CDR1 GTSNPN and CDR2 SVGIG (reference sequence). Trimming stripped 0 bases from V and 5 bases from J, with 13 bases between. The CDR3 protein is CAWSVDTKGETQYF. The CDR3 DNA is TGTGCCTGGAGTGTAGACACAAAAGGGGAGACCCAGTACTTC. Based on the CDR3 plus reference TRBV30 and TRBJ2-5, the full variable domain is SQTIHQWPATLVQPVGSPLSLECTVEGTSNPNLYWYRQAAGRGLQLLFYSVGIGQISSEVPQNLSASRPQDRQFILSSKKLLLSDSGFYLCAWSVDTKGETQYFGPGTRLLVL.

Points on this clonotype: A much larger clone differs from this one at a single base, so this may be a read error. V usage is TRBV6-2 or TRBV6-3 and J usage is TRBJ1-5; D is unresolved. Germline V CDR1 and CDR2: MNHEY, SVGEGT. V was shortened by 2 bases and J by 0 bases, with 17 bases between the two germline ends. CDR3 size: 18 residues. In DNA form, the CDR3 reads TGTGCCAGCAGTTACAGGAGTAACAGTGCCTATAGCAATCAGCCCCAGCATTTT. Its protein is CASSYRSNSAYSNQPQHF.

This clonotype was detected only a few times. The chain combines TRBV12-3 or TRBV12-4 with TRBJ1-4; D is possibly TRBD1 (5 bases). The CDR3 consists of 14 residues. Trimming stripped 3 bases from V and 4 bases from J, with 9 bases between. CDR3 bases: TGTGCCAGCAGTTTGGCAGGGCTTAATGAAAAACTGTTTTTT. Residues: CASSLAGLNEKLFF.

The chain links TRBV11-2 to TRBJ2-7, with TRBD2 matching over 7 bases. This CDR3 is built from 16 residues. CDR1 and CDR2 (germline): SGHAT, FQNNGV. The CDR3 DNA is TGTCTCAGCAACTTAGAAAGGGGACTAACCCCCTACGAGCAGTACTTC. This translates into CLSNLERGLTPYEQYF.

Notes on this clonotype: A much larger clone is a single base away; this may be a read error. This chain links TRBV6-1 with TRBJ2-1, with D possibly being TRBD1 or TRBD2 (5 bases each). The CDR3 is 15 amino acids. Germline CDR1 MNHNS, CDR2 SASEGT. V lost 4 bases to trimming and J lost 9 bases, with 19 bases between them. CDR3 nucleotide sequence: TGTGCCAGCAGTGTATCGAGGGCAGGGAAGGCTGAGCAGTTCTTC. Protein: CASSVSRAGKAEQFF.

This clonotype appeared many times. The chain combines TRBV11-3 with TRBJ2-2; 8 nucleotides line up with TRBD2. The CDR3 extends over 16 amino acids. The J segment lost 2 bases and the V segment lost 5 bases, leaving 7 bases of the junction unmatched. Looked up from germline, CDR1 is SGHNT and CDR2 is YENEEA. CDR3 DNA: TGTGCCAGCAGCCTGAGGACTAGCTACAACACCGGGGAGCTGTTTTTT. It is translated as CASSLRTSYNTGELFF. The whole variable domain, remainder taken from reference TRBV11-3 and TRBJ2-2, is EAGVVQSPRYKIIEKKQPVAFWCNPISGHNTLYWYLQNLGQGPELLIRYENEEAVDDSQLPKDRFSAERLKGVDSTLKIQPAELGDSAVYLCASSLRTSYNTGELFFGEGSRLTVL.

Points on this clonotype: Just one base apart from a much larger clone, this may be a read error. The chain combines TRBV29-1 with TRBJ2-4, with 7 positions matching TRBD2. V lost 6 bases and J lost 8; bases outside the gene matches: 7. The CDR3 loop spans 12 amino acids. CDR1 is SQVTM, CDR2 ANQGSEA, per germline. DNA of the CDR3: TGCAGCGTCAGAATCGGGGGGTACATTCAGTACTTC. This codes for CSVRIGGYIQYF.

This clonotype was seen once. A much larger clone lies a single base off, so this may be a read error. The V gene is TRBV5-5, the J gene TRBJ2-7; 7 positions match TRBD1. J was trimmed by 0 bases and V by 4 bases; bases with no gene match: 7. Germline V gene lookup returns CDR1 SGHKS and CDR2 YYEKEE (reference sequence). This CDR3 has 15 amino acids. The CDR3 here is CASSPGQWRSYEQYF. The CDR3 DNA is TGTGCCAGCAGCCCGGGACAGTGGCGCTCCTACGAGCAGTACTTC.

This clonotype came up many times. The chain couples TRBV12-3 or TRBV12-4 to TRBJ1-2, with 9 bases identical to TRBD1. This CDR3 is 15 amino acids long. V lost 6 bases and J lost 6; bases outside the gene matches: 11. In nucleotides, the CDR3 is TGTGCCAGCAGACGCCGGGACAGGGTTTTTGATGGCTACACCTTC. As protein: CASRRRDRVFDGYTF.

Regarding this clonotype: An end of the junction differs from the germline gene, which may be a read error. The chain combines TRBV11-2 with TRBJ2-3; a possible D gene is TRBD2 (6 bases). This CDR3 comprises 16 residues. Germline V gives CDR1 SGHAT, CDR2 FQNNGV. The chain's CDR3 is CASSQGLTRATDTQNF. Here the CDR3 DNA reads TGTGCCAGCAGCCAAGGACTGACTAGGGCAACAGATACGCAGAATTTT.

The rearrangement links TRBV30 to TRBJ1-1, with TRBD1 as a possible D gene (6 bases). In germline, CDR1 is GTSNPN, CDR2 SVGIG (reference sequence). The CDR3 has 18 amino acids. Trimming took off 4 bases at V and 6 bases at J, with 30 bases between the two ends. CDR3 protein: CAWTVRGGRGYWDSEAFF. For the CDR3, the DNA is TGTGCCTGGACTGTAAGAGGGGGGCGGGGGTACTGGGACTCTGAAGCTTTCTTT.

This clonotype was picked up many times. The chain links TRBV6-5 to TRBJ2-3, with a tentative D call TRBD1 (5 bases). CDR3 length equals 15 residues. Germline CDR1 is MNHEY and CDR2 is SVGAGI. Trimming took off 0 bases at V and 2 bases at J, with 9 bases between the two ends. The CDR3 bases are TGTGCCAGCAGTTACTCGGGGCAGCACACAGATACGCAGTATTTT. Amino acid sequence: CASSYSGQHTDTQYF.

This clonotype was seen just once. This chain links TRBV2 with TRBJ2-3; unclear D gene. Germline lookup yields CDR1 SNHLY and CDR2 FYNNEI. The V end was cut by 6 bases, the J end by 8 bases, with 15 bases between. This CDR3 contains 13 residues. In nucleotides, the CDR3 is TGTGCCAGCAGCCCATTTGGATTGGGTACGCAGTATTTT. Its translation: CASSPFGLGTQYF.

This clonotype was detected many times. The rearrangement uses TRBV30 and TRBJ1-5; 11 bases are shared with TRBD1. The germline V gene has CDR1 GTSNPN and CDR2 SVGIG (reference sequence). The CDR3 is made up of 15 amino acids. The trim removed 4 bases at V and 6 bases at J, leaving 8 bases unmatched. CDR3 in DNA: TGTGCCTGGAAAGGGACAGGGGGGTTTGGTCAGCCCCAGCATTTT. As protein: CAWKGTGGFGQPQHF.

This clonotype has ten or more counts. The V and J genes are TRBV6-2 or TRBV6-3 and TRBJ2-3; no clear D. CDR3 length: 13 amino acids. V dropped 5 bases and J dropped 3 bases, with 9 bases sitting between them. The germline CDR1 and CDR2 sequences are MNHEY and SVGEGT. The chain's CDR3 is CASSVPSTDTQYF. In nucleotides, the CDR3 is TGTGCCAGCAGTGTCCCTTCGACAGATACGCAGTATTTT.

This clonotype was picked up one time. It may be a read error: a sequence one base away is much more abundant. This rearrangement joins TRBV12-3 or TRBV12-4 to TRBJ2-5; the D gene is possibly TRBD2 (7 bases). This CDR3 spans 14 amino acids. CDR3 loop: CVSSLRGGQETQYF. In DNA form, the CDR3 reads TGTGTCAGCAGTTTAAGGGGGGGACAAGAGACCCAGTACTTC.

The chain carries TRBV6-1 and TRBJ2-1; 9 bases line up with TRBD2. CDR1 and CDR2 (germline): MNHNS, SASEGT. Trimming cost V 7 bases and J 3 bases; bases outside gene matches: 7. This CDR3 contains 15 residues. The CDR3 sequence: CASTIAGADYNEQFF. The CDR3 bases are TGTGCCAGCACCATAGCGGGAGCGGACTACAATGAGCAGTTCTTC.

This clonotype was counted ten times or more. The V call is TRBV28, the J call TRBJ2-7; D is ambiguous. There are 13 residues in the CDR3. From germline, CDR1 is MDHEN and CDR2 SYDVKM. V lost 3 bases and J lost 6, with 12 bases in between. The CDR3 reads CASSFSTPLEQYF. The CDR3 region has the DNA TGTGCCAGCAGTTTCTCGACCCCGCTCGAGCAGTACTTC.

This clonotype was seen ten or more times. The V and J genes are TRBV6-5 and TRBJ2-2, with TRBD2 identical over 7 bases. J gave up 1 base and V 5 bases, and 10 bases lay outside the gene matches. The germline V gene encodes CDR1 MNHEY and CDR2 SVGAGI. This CDR3 contains 17 residues. CDR3 protein: CASSPLWEGRNTGELFF. CDR3 nucleotides: TGTGCCAGCAGTCCCCTATGGGAGGGAAGGAACACCGGGGAGCTGTTTTTT.

In this sample, this clonotype turned up a few times. A much more abundant neighbour one base away suggests this may be a read error. This chain links TRBV5-6 with TRBJ2-2, with D perhaps TRBD2 (7 bases). V was pared by 2 bases and J by 8 bases, with 19 bases between. Germline V gives CDR1 SGHDT, CDR2 YYEEEE. The CDR3 is 16 residues long. Written as DNA, the CDR3 is TGTGCCAGCAGCTTACGTGCGGGGGCCCTCAGAGGGGAGCTGTTTTTT. Its protein product is CASSLRAGALRGELFF.

This clonotype was detected once. This CDR3 is missing its conserved last phenylalanine or tryptophan, likely due to a read error. This chain connects TRBV6-2 or TRBV6-3 to TRBJ2-5; D call uncertain. This CDR3 region has 11 residues. V lost 4 bases and J lost 8, with 8 bases in between. Per germline, CDR1 MNHEY and CDR2 SVGEGT. The CDR3 spells CASSLGQTQYL. Here the CDR3 DNA reads TGTGCCAGCAGTTTGGGTCAAACCCAGTACTTA.

Details on this clonotype: Germline is not matched at one junction end, which may reflect a read error. The chain combines TRBV11-2 with TRBJ2-4, with TRBD2 as a possible D gene (7 bases). CDR1 SGHAT and CDR2 FQNNGV come from the germline V gene. The CDR3 is made up of 16 amino acids. CDR3 sequence: CASSSPGGRGSNTQYF. CDR3 sequence (DNA): TGTGCCAGCAGTTCACCCGGGGGGCGTGGGAGTAACACTCAGTACTTC.